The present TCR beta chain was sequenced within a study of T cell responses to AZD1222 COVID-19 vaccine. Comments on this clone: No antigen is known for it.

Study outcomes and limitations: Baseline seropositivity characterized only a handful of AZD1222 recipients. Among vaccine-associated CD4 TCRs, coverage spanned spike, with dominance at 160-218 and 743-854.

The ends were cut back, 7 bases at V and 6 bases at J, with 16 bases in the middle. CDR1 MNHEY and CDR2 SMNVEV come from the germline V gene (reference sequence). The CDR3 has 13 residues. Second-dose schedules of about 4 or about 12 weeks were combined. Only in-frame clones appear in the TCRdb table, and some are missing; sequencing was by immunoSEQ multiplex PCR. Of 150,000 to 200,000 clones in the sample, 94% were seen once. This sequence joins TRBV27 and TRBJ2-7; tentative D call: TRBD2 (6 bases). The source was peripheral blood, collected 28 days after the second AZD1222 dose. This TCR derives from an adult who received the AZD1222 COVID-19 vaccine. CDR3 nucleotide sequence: TGTGCCAGCACTCCCGGCCGGGGGTCCGAGCAGTACTTC. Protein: CASTPGRGSEQYF.